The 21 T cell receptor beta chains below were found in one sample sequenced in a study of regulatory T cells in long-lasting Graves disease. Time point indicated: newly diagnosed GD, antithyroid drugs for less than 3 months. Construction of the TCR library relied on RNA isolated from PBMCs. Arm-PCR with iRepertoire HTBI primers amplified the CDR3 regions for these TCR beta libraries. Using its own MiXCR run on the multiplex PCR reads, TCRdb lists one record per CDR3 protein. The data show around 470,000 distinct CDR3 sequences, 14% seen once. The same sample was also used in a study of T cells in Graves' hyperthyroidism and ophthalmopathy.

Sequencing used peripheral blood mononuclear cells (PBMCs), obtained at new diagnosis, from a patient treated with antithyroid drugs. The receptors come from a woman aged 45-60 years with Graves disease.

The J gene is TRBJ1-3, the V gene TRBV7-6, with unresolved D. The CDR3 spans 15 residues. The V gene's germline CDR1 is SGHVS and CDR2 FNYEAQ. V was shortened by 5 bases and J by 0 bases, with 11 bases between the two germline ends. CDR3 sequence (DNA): TGTGCCAGCAGCGGAAACATGAACTCTGGAAACACCATATATTTT. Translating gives CASSGNMNSGNTIYF.

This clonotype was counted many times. In nucleotides, the CDR3 is TGTGCCAGCAGTTGGCAGCGGGAGTCCTACAATGAGCAGTTCTTC. As protein: CASSWQRESYNEQFF. The chain links TRBV6-2 or TRBV6-3 to TRBJ2-1, with 8 bases identical to TRBD2. Germline loops: CDR1 MNHEY, CDR2 SVGEGT. The CDR3 is made up of 15 amino acids. Trimming at V came to 4 bases and at J to 1 base, leaving 3 bases not matched to a gene.

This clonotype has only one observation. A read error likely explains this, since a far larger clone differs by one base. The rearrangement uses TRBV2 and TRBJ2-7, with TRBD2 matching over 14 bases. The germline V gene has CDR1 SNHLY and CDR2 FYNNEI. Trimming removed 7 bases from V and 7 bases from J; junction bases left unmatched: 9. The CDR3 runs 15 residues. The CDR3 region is CASIGLAGGYNEQYF. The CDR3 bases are TGTGCCAGCATTGGACTAGCGGGAGGCTACAATGAGCAGTACTTC.

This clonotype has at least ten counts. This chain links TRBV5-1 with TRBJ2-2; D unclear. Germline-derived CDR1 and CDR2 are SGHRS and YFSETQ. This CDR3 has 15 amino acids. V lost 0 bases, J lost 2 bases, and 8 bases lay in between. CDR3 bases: TGCGCCAGCAGCTTGGCCGGCGTAAACACCGGGGAGCTGTTTTTT. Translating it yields CASSLAGVNTGELFF.

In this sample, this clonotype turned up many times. The CDR3 sequence is CSARKNSWDEQFF. The CDR3 region has the DNA TGCAGTGCCAGAAAGAACTCGTGGGATGAGCAGTTCTTC. This chain links TRBV20-1 with TRBJ2-1; no clear D. This CDR3 is 13 amino acids long. Germline CDR1 and CDR2: DFQATT and SNEGSKA (reference sequence). The V end lost 6 bases, the J end lost 8 bases, and 17 bases lay between the germline ends.

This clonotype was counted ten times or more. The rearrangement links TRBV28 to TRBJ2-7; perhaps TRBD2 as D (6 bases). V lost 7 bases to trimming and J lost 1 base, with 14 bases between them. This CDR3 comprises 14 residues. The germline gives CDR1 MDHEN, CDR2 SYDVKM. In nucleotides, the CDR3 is TGTGCCAGCAAGAGAGGAGGGAATTCCTACGAGCAGTACTTC. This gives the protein CASKRGGNSYEQYF.

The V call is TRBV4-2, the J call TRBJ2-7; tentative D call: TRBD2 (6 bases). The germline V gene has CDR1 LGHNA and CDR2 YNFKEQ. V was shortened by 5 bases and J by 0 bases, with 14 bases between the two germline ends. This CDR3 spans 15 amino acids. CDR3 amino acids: CASSLQLANSYEQYF. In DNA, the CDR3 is TGTGCCAGCAGCTTACAGCTAGCGAACTCCTACGAGCAGTACTTC.

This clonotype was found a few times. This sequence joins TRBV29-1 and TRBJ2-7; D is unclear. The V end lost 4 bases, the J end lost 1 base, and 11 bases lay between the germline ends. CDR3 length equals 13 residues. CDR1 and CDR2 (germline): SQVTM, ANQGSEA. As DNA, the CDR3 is TGCAGCGTTGGTAAAGGTTCGTCCTACGAGCAGTACTTC. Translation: CSVGKGSSYEQYF.

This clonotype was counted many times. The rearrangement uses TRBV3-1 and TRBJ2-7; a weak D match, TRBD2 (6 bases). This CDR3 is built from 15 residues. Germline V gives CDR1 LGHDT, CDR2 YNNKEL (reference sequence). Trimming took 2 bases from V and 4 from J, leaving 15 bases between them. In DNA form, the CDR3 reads TGTGCCAGCAGCCAATGGATAGCGGACCTTTACGAGCAGTACTTC. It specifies CASSQWIADLYEQYF.

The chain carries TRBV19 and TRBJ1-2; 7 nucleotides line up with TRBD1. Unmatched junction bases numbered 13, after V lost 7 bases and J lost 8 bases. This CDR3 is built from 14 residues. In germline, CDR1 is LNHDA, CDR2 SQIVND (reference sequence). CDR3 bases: TGTGCCAGTAAGCGGGACAGACAACATATAGGCTACACCTTC. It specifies CASKRDRQHIGYTF.

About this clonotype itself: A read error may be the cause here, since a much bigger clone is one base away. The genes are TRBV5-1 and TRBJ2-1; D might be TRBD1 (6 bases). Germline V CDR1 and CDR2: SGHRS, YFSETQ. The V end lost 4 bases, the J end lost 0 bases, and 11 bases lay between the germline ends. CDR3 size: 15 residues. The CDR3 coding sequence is TGCGCCAGCAGCGTACAGGGAATCTCCTACAATGAGCAGTTCTTC. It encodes CASSVQGISYNEQFF.

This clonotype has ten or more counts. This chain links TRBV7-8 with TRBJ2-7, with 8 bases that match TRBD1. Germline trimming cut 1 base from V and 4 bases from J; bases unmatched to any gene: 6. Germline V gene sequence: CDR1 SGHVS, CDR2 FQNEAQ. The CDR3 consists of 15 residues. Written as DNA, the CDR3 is TGTGCCAGCAGCTTAGGACAGGGGATGGTGTACGAGCAGTACTTC. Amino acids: CASSLGQGMVYEQYF.

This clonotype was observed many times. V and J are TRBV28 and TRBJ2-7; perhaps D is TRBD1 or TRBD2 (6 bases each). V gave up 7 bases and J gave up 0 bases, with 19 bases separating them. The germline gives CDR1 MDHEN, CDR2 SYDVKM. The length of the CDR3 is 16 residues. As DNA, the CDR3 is TGTGCCAGCACCCCTTTAGGAGGGGGGAGCTCCTACGAGCAGTACTTC. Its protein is CASTPLGGGSSYEQYF.

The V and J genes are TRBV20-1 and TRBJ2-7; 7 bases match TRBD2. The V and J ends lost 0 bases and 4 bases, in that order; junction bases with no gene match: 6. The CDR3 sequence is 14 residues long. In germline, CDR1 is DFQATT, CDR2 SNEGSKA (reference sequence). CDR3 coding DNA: TGCAGTGCTAGAGAGAGAGGGAGGGGTTACGAGCAGTACTTC. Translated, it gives CSARERGRGYEQYF.

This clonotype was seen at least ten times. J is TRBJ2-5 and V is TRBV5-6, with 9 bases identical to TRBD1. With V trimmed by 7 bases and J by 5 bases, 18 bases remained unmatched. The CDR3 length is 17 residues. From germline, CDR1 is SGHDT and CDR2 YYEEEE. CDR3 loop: CASCPATKNRGLETQYF. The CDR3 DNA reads TGTGCCAGCTGTCCCGCCACTAAGAACAGGGGGCTTGAGACCCAGTACTTC.

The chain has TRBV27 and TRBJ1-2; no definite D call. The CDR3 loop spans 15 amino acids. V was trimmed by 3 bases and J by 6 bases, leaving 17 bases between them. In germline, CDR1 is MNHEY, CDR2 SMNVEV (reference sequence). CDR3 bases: TGTGCCAGCAGTTTCCCGGGTGAATCGGCGAATGGCTACACCTTC. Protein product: CASSFPGESANGYTF.

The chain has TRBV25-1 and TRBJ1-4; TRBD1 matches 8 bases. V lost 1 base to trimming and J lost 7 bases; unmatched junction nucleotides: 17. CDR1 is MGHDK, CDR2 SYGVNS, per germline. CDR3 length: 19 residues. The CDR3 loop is CASSESYWAGGKGTEKLFF. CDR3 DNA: TGTGCCAGCAGTGAATCATATTGGGCAGGGGGCAAGGGGACTGAAAAACTGTTTTTT.

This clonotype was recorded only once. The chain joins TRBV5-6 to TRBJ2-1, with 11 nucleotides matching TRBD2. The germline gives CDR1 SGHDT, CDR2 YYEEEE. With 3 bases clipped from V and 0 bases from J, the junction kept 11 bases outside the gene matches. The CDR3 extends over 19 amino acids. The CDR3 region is CASSSSGTSGLSSYNEQFF. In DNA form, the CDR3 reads TGTGCCAGCAGCTCATCCGGGACTAGCGGACTAAGCTCCTACAATGAGCAGTTCTTC.

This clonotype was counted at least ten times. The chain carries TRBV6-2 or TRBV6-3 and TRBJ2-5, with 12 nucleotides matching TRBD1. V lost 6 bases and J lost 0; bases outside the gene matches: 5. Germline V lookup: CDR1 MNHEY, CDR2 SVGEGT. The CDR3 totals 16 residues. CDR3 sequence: CASRARDRGHQETQYF. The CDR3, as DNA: TGTGCCAGCAGAGCCCGGGACAGGGGGCACCAAGAGACCCAGTACTTC.

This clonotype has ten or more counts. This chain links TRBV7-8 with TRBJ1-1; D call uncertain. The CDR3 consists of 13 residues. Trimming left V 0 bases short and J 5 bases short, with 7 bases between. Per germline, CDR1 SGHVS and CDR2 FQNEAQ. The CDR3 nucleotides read TGTGCCAGCAGCTTAGCGACTTCGACTGAAGCTTTCTTT. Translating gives CASSLATSTEAFF.

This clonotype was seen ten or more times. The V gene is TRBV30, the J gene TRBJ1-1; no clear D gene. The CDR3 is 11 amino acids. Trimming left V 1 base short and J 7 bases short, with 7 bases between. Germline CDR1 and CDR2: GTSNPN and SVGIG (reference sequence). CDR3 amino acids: CAWSGFREAFF. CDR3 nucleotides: TGTGCCTGGAGTGGGTTCCGTGAAGCTTTCTTT.